The 24 T cell receptor beta chains given below trace back to one sample, sequenced in a study of beta chain features in type 1 diabetes. Study observations and caveats: Moderate yet significant TCRB CDR3 shortening was seen in Type 1 diabetes patients in all four CD4+ subsets.

Their antigens are not known. Reverse transcription of all isolated RNA meant that expressed TCRB transcripts were sequenced. Sequenced by immunoSEQ multiplex PCR; TCRdb stores in-frame clones only, minus some. The data show hundreds of thousands of clones, about 14% seen once. What was sequenced was naive CD4+ T cells from blood. Receptors were obtained from a man aged 18 to 29 with type 1 diabetes.

This clone appeared a few times. V gene TRBV5-6 combines with J gene TRBJ2-7; D unclear. The germline V and J ends were trimmed by 2 bases and 8 bases, with 8 bases remaining between them. From germline, CDR1 is SGHDT and CDR2 YYEEEE. This CDR3 region has 11 residues. The CDR3 coding sequence is TGTGCCAGCAGCTTCGAGGATCAGCAGTACTTC. Translating gives CASSFEDQQYF.

The chain carries TRBV29-1 and TRBJ2-3; D is undetermined. Germline V gene data show CDR1 as SQVTM and CDR2 as ANQGSEA. V lost 3 bases, J lost 0 bases, and 10 bases lay in between. CDR3 size: 14 residues. CDR3 sequence reads: CSVDLTASTDTQYF. The DNA for the CDR3 is TGCAGCGTTGATTTGACTGCTAGCACAGATACGCAGTATTTT.

A few counts support this clone. The sample contains more than one DNA sequence encoding this CDR3. CDR3 protein: CASSVADTQYF. DNA for the CDR3: TGTGCCAGCAGCGTAGCAGATACGCAGTATTTT. This chain uses TRBV9 with TRBJ2-3; no firm D call. CDR3 size: 11 residues. CDR1 is SGDLS and CDR2 is YYNGEE in the germline V gene. Trimming removed 0 bases from V and 4 bases from J, with 0 bases in between.

The J gene is TRBJ2-5, the V gene TRBV7-8; D ambiguous. Germline CDR1 is SGHVS and CDR2 is FQNEAQ. V was clipped by 6 bases and J by 3 bases, with 23 bases between them. The CDR3 covers 17 residues. The CDR3 bases are TGTGCCAGCAGGATTCGTCTAGGATGGGCCGGAAAAGAGACCCAGTACTTC. Encoded protein: CASRIRLGWAGKETQYF.

This clone has a handful of counts. This CDR3 is also generated by other DNA sequences in the sample. The rearrangement links TRBV5-1 to TRBJ2-5; TRBD2 agrees at 11 bases. CDR3 length: 14 amino acids. Germline V CDR1 and CDR2: SGHRS, YFSETQ. The J segment lost 4 bases and the V segment lost 4 bases, leaving 3 bases of the junction unmatched. Here the CDR3 DNA reads TGCGCCAGCAGCCCCGGGACTAGCGGAGAGACCCAGTACTTC. This gives the protein CASSPGTSGETQYF.

This clone was counted a few times. The chain's CDR3 is CASSGILPGELFF. In nucleotides, the CDR3 is TGTGCCAGCTCCGGGATTCTACCCGGGGAGCTGTTTTTT. The chain combines TRBV6-5 with TRBJ2-2; D is possibly TRBD2 (5 bases). V lost 8 bases, J lost 6 bases, and 13 bases lay in between. CDR1 and CDR2 from the germline V gene are MNHEY and SVGAGI. This CDR3 is built from 13 residues.

This clone has more than one count but fewer than ten. This chain uses TRBV28 with TRBJ2-5; D is undetermined. V lost 3 bases and J 4 bases, leaving 9 bases between the germline ends. CDR1 and CDR2 (germline): MDHEN, SYDVKM. The CDR3 covers 13 residues. The CDR3 DNA follows: TGTGCCAGCAGTTTGGGGTCCCTAGAGACCCAGTACTTC. Its translation: CASSLGSLETQYF.

The chain is built from TRBV14 and TRBJ2-5; D ambiguous. Germline CDR1 and CDR2: SGHDN and FVKESK. The germline V and J ends were trimmed by 5 bases and 3 bases, with 4 bases remaining between them. The CDR3 is 11 residues long. CDR3 bases: TGTGCCAGCAGCTGGGAAGAGACCCAGTACTTC. It is translated as CASSWEETQYF. Full variable domain (outside the CDR3, taken from reference TRBV14 and TRBJ2-5): EAGVTQFPSHSVIEKGQTVTLRCDPISGHDNLYWYRRVMGKEIKFLLHFVKESKQDESGMPNNRFLAERTGGTYSTLKVQPAELEDSGVYFCASSWEETQYFGPGTRLLVL.

This clone came up a few times. The chain couples TRBV12-5 to TRBJ1-2; TRBD1 matches 7 bases. V gave up 1 base and J gave up 5 bases; unmatched junction bases: 10. CDR3 size: 16 residues. From germline, CDR1 is LGHNT and CDR2 FRNRAP. The CDR3 DNA reads as TGTGCTAGTGGTTTGGCAAGCGGGACAGTGCTTTATGGCTACACCTTC. It specifies CASGLASGTVLYGYTF. Full variable domain (missing parts from reference TRBV12-5 and TRBJ1-2): DARVTQTPRHKVTEMGQEVTMRCQPILGHNTVFWYRQTMMQGLELLAYFRNRAPLDDSGMPKDRFSAEMPDATLATLKIQPSEPRDSAVYFCASGLASGTVLYGYTFGSGTRLTVV.

This clone was observed a few times. This chain joins TRBV11-2 and TRBJ2-3, with 8 nucleotides matching TRBD2. J was trimmed by 3 bases and V by 5 bases; bases with no gene match: 7. The CDR3 is made up of 15 amino acids. Per the germline V gene, CDR1 is SGHAT and CDR2 is FQNNGV. Here the CDR3 DNA reads TGTGCCAGCAGCGATAGCGGGACCCTAACAGATACGCAGTATTTT. Translated: CASSDSGTLTDTQYF. Full variable domain (rest looked up from reference TRBV11-2 and TRBJ2-3): EAGVAQSPRYKIIEKRQSVAFWCNPISGHATLYWYQQILGQGPKLLIQFQNNGVVDDSQLPKDRFSAERLKGVDSTLKIQPAKLEDSAVYLCASSDSGTLTDTQYFGPGTRLTVL.

Only a few counts were recorded for this clone. V is TRBV7-9 and J is TRBJ2-7, with 14 bases that match TRBD2. The CDR3 is 16 amino acids. The trim removed 2 bases at V and 6 bases at J, leaving 6 bases unmatched. Germline V lookup: CDR1 SEHNR, CDR2 FQNEAQ (reference sequence). CDR3 coding DNA: TGTGCCAGCAGCTTATCTCGACTAGCGGGAGGGCGCGAGCAGTACTTC. Translating gives CASSLSRLAGGREQYF.

This clone turned up a few times. Other nucleotide sequences in the sample specify the same CDR3. The chain couples TRBV28 to TRBJ2-7; D might be TRBD1 (5 bases). This CDR3 has 14 amino acids. Germline lookup yields CDR1 MDHEN and CDR2 SYDVKM. V lost 4 bases and J lost 5, with 15 bases in between. DNA of the CDR3: TGTGCCAGCAGTTCCCCAGGACAAGGCAACGAGCAGTACTTC. This sequence encodes CASSSPGQGNEQYF.

This chain uses TRBV30 with TRBJ2-1; D may be TRBD2 (6 bases). The CDR3 length is 14 residues. CDR1 GTSNPN and CDR2 SVGIG come from the germline V gene (reference sequence). The V end was cut by 2 bases, the J end by 1 base, with 9 bases between. CDR3 residues: CAWSNSGSYNEQFF. CDR3 in DNA: TGTGCCTGGAGTAATAGCGGATCCTACAATGAGCAGTTCTTC.

This clone was recorded a few times. This chain joins TRBV5-1 and TRBJ1-1; 7 nucleotides agree with TRBD1. V trimming: 4 bases; J trimming: 6 bases; junction bases outside the gene matches: 12. Germline V gene sequence: CDR1 SGHRS, CDR2 YFSETQ. CDR3 length: 15 amino acids. The CDR3 is CASSPRGQGGAEAFF. CDR3 DNA sequence: TGCGCCAGCAGCCCGAGGGGGCAGGGTGGAGCTGAAGCTTTCTTT. Full variable domain (missing parts from reference TRBV5-1 and TRBJ1-1): KAGVTQTPRYLIKTRGQQVTLSCSPISGHRSVSWYQQTPGQGLQFLFEYFSETQRNKGNFPGRFSGRQFSNSRSEMNVSTLELGDSALYLCASSPRGQGGAEAFFGQGTRLTVV.

The gene calls are TRBV6-5 and TRBJ2-5, with 12 bases identical to TRBD2. This CDR3 spans 15 amino acids. CDR1 and CDR2 from the germline V gene are MNHEY and SVGAGI. V lost 6 bases, J lost 6 bases, and 8 bases stayed unmatched. The CDR3 nucleotides are TGTGCCAGCAGCCCTAGCGGGAGGGCCTTCCAGACCCAGTACTTC. Protein: CASSPSGRAFQTQYF.

This clone was picked up a small number of times. The V and J genes are TRBV9 and TRBJ2-3; TRBD1 or TRBD2 may be the D gene (5 bases each). CDR3 length: 17 amino acids. Trimming took off 3 bases at V and 4 bases at J, with 21 bases between the two ends. Germline V lookup: CDR1 SGDLS, CDR2 YYNGEE. The CDR3 sequence: CASSAWSSGPGSDTQYF. CDR3 DNA: TGTGCCAGCAGCGCCTGGAGCTCGGGACCAGGGTCAGATACGCAGTATTTT.

This clone turned up a few times. The genes are TRBV4-3 and TRBJ1-2; D is uncertain. The CDR3 has 17 amino acids. Trimming shortened V by 4 bases and J by 2 bases, and 20 bases separated the two germline ends. Germline values: CDR1 LGHNA, CDR2 YSLEER. CDR3 residues: CASSRETVPYLNYGYTF. As DNA, the CDR3 is TGCGCCAGCAGCCGAGAGACGGTCCCCTATCTGAACTATGGCTACACCTTC.

The chain combines TRBV19 with TRBJ1-2; 8 bases line up with TRBD1. V shed 4 bases and J 0 bases; nucleotides not matched to a gene: 4. CDR3 length: 15 amino acids. CDR1 is LNHDA, CDR2 SQIVND, per germline (reference sequence). The CDR3 reads CASSRPTGANYGYTF. CDR3 DNA sequence: TGTGCCAGTAGTAGACCGACAGGGGCTAACTATGGCTACACCTTC.

This clone has just a few counts. The rearrangement uses TRBV15 and TRBJ2-7; D may be TRBD2 (6 bases). V shed 4 bases and J shed 5 bases, with 24 bases lying between them. The CDR3 covers 17 residues. The germline V gene encodes CDR1 LNHNV and CDR2 YYDKDF (reference sequence). The CDR3 DNA reads TGTGCCACCAGCAAAGCTTACGTAGACGCCGGGAGAAACGAGCAGTACTTC. It translates to CATSKAYVDAGRNEQYF.

The J gene is TRBJ2-7, the V gene TRBV4-1; no firm D call. V lost 3 bases to trimming and J lost 7 bases, with 13 bases between them. The CDR3 spans 13 residues. Germline CDR1 and CDR2: MGHRA and YSYEKL. CDR3 in amino acids: CASSHLVLYEQYF. The CDR3 DNA reads as TGCGCCAGCAGCCATCTCGTCCTTTATGAGCAGTACTTC.

The V gene is TRBV5-1, the J gene TRBJ1-1; D unclear. The germline V gene has CDR1 SGHRS and CDR2 YFSETQ. Trimming took 3 bases from V and 5 from J, leaving 11 bases between them. CDR3 size: 13 residues. CDR3 amino acids: CASSSEMGTEAFF. In DNA form, the CDR3 reads TGCGCCAGCAGCTCCGAGATGGGGACTGAAGCTTTCTTT.

The J gene is TRBJ2-5, the V gene TRBV29-1; weak D call: TRBD1 (7 bases). This CDR3 has 12 residues. Between the trimmed V and J ends, which lost 0 bases and 11 bases, there was a span of 13 bases. Germline CDR1 reads SQVTM; CDR2 reads ANQGSEA. In DNA form, the CDR3 reads TGCAGCGTTGAAGAAGGGGGCCGGGAGCAGTACTTC. Translated, it gives CSVEEGGREQYF.

This clone was detected a few times. The rearrangement joins TRBV10-3 to TRBJ2-1; 7 nucleotides match TRBD2. This CDR3 is 17 amino acids long. Per germline, CDR1 ENHRY and CDR2 SYGVKD. V shed 3 bases and J 0 bases; nucleotides not matched to a gene: 8. For the CDR3, the DNA is TGTGCCATCAGTGAAGCTAGCGGAGGAAGCTCCTACAATGAGCAGTTCTTC. Translating gives CAISEASGGSSYNEQFF.

The chain uses TRBV6-6 and TRBJ2-5; D unresolved. In germline, CDR1 is MNHNY, CDR2 SVGAGI (reference sequence). This CDR3 is 12 amino acids long. The germline V and J ends were trimmed by 1 base and 2 bases, with 2 bases remaining between them. The DNA of the CDR3 is TGTGCCAGCAGTTACTTTCAAGAGACCCAGTACTTC. Translation: CASSYFQETQYF.